The following is a T cell receptor beta chain sequence with its context. Its antigen is not known. The data belong to a study of cytomegalovirus exposure and HLA in healthy donors. Study-wide points: Overall, roughly 150 TCR beta chains were annotated as cytomegalovirus-associated.

The protocol was immunoSEQ multiplex PCR, while the TCRdb copy is restricted to in-frame clones and leaves out a portion. The sample lists roughly 220,000 clones; over 80% were seen once. Germline lookup yields CDR1 LGHNA and CDR2 YSLEER. V lost 6 bases and J lost 2, with 17 bases in between. The CDR3 totals 15 residues. Source material: PBMCs. The J gene is TRBJ2-7, the V gene TRBV4-3; D is undetermined. The sequence derives from a woman aged 25-40 years in good health and CMV-seropositive. CDR3 in amino acids: CASSLHRAGPYEQYF. Written as DNA, the CDR3 is TGCGCCAGCAGTCTACACCGCGCCGGACCCTACGAGCAGTACTTC.